This note documents a single T cell receptor (beta chain) sequence. V was pared by 7 bases and J by 9 bases, with 12 bases between. CDR3 size: 11 residues. Germline assignment: CDR1 MNHEY and CDR2 SMNVEV (reference sequence). Combining a sample-barcoded 5' primer with a J-beta primer mix, a second PCR ran for 7 to 11 cycles. TCRdb processed the 5' RACE reads anew with MiXCR; each CDR3 protein has one entry. The repertoire holds some 1.4 million distinct CDR3 sequences, around 39% seen once, with roughly 7.9% in the top ten. The source of the sample is a study of blood T cells in healthy people across ages.

The TCR comes from a woman aged 18-29 years in good health. The J gene is TRBJ2-5, the V gene TRBV27; D gene uncertain. Sequencing was performed on blood. CDR3 DNA sequence: TGTGCCAGCACCCGTGGTTCGGCCCAGTACTTC. This encodes CASTRGSAQYF.